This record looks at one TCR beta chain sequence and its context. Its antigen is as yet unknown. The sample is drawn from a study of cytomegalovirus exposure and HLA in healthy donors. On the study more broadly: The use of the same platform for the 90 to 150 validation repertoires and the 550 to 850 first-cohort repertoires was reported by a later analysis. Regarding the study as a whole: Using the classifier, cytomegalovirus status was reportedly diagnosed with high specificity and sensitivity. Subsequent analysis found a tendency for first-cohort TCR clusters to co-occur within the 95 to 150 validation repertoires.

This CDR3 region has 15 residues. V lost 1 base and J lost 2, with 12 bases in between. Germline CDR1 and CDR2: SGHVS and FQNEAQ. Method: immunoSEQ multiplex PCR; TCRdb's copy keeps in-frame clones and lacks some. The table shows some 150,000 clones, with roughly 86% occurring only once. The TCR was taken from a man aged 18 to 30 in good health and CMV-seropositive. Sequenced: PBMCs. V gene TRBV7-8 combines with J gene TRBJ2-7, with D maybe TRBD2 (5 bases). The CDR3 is CASSLEVVGAYEQYF. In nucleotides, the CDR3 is TGTGCCAGCAGCTTAGAAGTAGTGGGAGCCTACGAGCAGTACTTC.